A selection of T cell receptor beta chains follows, all from one sample in a study of OX40 agonist ivuxolimab in advanced cancers. The method was immunoSEQ multiplex PCR; TCRdb's version includes in-frame clones alone and lacks a portion of them. Among about 10,000 clones listed, roughly nine tenths were seen once. The sample here was CD4+ or CD8+ T cells sorted from blood, taken in a trial of the OX40 agonist ivuxolimab. The origin of the receptors is an adult with an advanced solid tumor such as melanoma, head and neck, liver or kidney cancer. The CDR3 runs from the conserved cysteine through the conserved F or W. A D gene is named only where the DNA matches it firmly. The size field is filled for only some rows; it gives once, few, many or a size class.

size	V	length	J	D	CDR3	DNA
-	TRBV9	15	TRBJ2-3	-	CASSVAASNTDTQYF	TGTGCCAGCAGCGTAGCGGCTAGCAACACAGATACGCAGTATTTT
-	TRBV4-2	16	TRBJ2-2	TRBD2	CASSQDPSGGTGELFF	TGTGCCAGCAGCCAAGATCCTAGCGGGGGAACCGGGGAGCTGTTTTTT
-	TRBV6-1	13	TRBJ1-2	-	CASSTRNNYGYTF	TGTGCCAGCAGTACGAGGAATAACTATGGCTACACCTTC
-	TRBV19	14	TRBJ1-3	-	CASSIGNSGNTIYF	TGTGCCAGTAGTATTGGGAACTCTGGAAACACCATATATTTT
-	TRBV19	13	TRBJ2-1	TRBD2	CASSPLAANEQFF	TGTGCCAGTAGCCCACTAGCGGCCAATGAGCAGTTCTTC
-	TRBV5-6	15	TRBJ2-1	-	CASSWGVLGFNEQFF	TGTGCCAGCAGCTGGGGCGTGTTGGGTTTCAATGAGCAGTTCTTC
-	TRBV7-9	14	TRBJ1-3	-	CASSLSESGNTIYF	TGTGCCAGCAGCTTATCAGAGTCAGGAAACACCATATATTTT
-	TRBV6-7	15	TRBJ2-3	-	CASSYGTARVDTQYF	TGTGCCAGCAGTTACGGGACCGCCCGAGTCGATACGCAGTATTTT
-	TRBV7-7	15	TRBJ2-2	TRBD2	CASSLGAGVSGELFF	TGTGCCAGCAGCTTAGGAGCGGGGGTGTCCGGGGAGCTGTTTTTT
-	TRBV9	13	TRBJ2-3	-	CASSAPSTDTQYF	TGTGCCAGCAGCGCGCCTTCCACAGATACGCAGTATTTT
-	TRBV28	14	TRBJ1-1	-	CASSSKGLHMGAFF	TGTGCCAGCAGTTCGAAAGGACTTCACATGGGAGCTTTCTTT
-	TRBV19	18	TRBJ2-1	TRBD2	CASSIRFRIAGVDNEQFF	TGTGCCAGTAGTATCCGCTTTAGAATAGCGGGGGTCGACAATGAGCAGTTCTTC
-	TRBV5-4	13	TRBJ2-7	-	CASSFSGSYEQYF	TGTGCCAGCAGCTTTTCAGGATCCTACGAGCAGTACTTC
-	TRBV5-6	16	TRBJ1-2	-	CASSSDRDWVGYGYTF	TGTGCCAGCAGCTCCGACAGAGATTGGGTGGGCTATGGCTACACCTTC
-	TRBV13	14	TRBJ1-1	TRBD1	CASSSDRESTEAFF	TGTGCCAGCAGTTCGGACAGGGAGAGCACTGAAGCTTTCTTT
once	TRBV7-3	14	TRBJ2-5	TRBD1	CASSHYGTGETQYF	TGTGCCAGCAGCCATTACGGGACAGGGGAGACCCAGTACTTC
-	TRBV5-4	13	TRBJ2-7	-	CASSLTGSYEQYF	TGTGCCAGCAGCTTGACCGGGTCGTACGAGCAGTACTTC
-	TRBV11-2	12	TRBJ2-1	-	CASSLGGDEQFF	TGTGCCAGCAGCTTAGGGGGGGATGAGCAGTTCTTC
-	TRBV5-6	12	TRBJ2-1	TRBD1	CASSQTGSEQFF	TGTGCCAGCAGCCAGACAGGGAGTGAGCAGTTCTTC
-	TRBV4-1	15	TRBJ2-7	-	CASSQDRGPGYEQYF	TGCGCCAGCAGCCAAGATCGGGGTCCTGGGTACGAGCAGTACTTC
-	TRBV25-1	15	TRBJ2-2	-	CASLSWGLSTGELFF	TGTGCCAGCCTGAGCTGGGGGCTGAGCACCGGGGAGCTGTTTTTT
-	TRBV10-3	11	TRBJ2-7	-	CATFGGYEQYF	TGTGCCACCTTTGGGGGGTACGAGCAGTACTTC
-	TRBV4-1	15	TRBJ1-2	-	CASSQSDRSNYGYTF	TGCGCCAGCAGCCAATCCGACAGGTCTAACTATGGCTACACCTTC
once	TRBV7-7	15	TRBJ1-4	-	CASSMTASFNEKLFF	TGTGCCAGCAGCATGACAGCGAGTTTTAATGAAAAACTGTTTTTT
-	TRBV11-2	14	TRBJ2-1	-	CASSHPTAGGGAFF	TGTGCCAGCAGCCACCCAACGGCCGGTGGGGGTGCGTTCTTC
-	TRBV27	12	TRBJ2-1	TRBD1	CATSDRDNEQFF	TGTGCCACCTCCGACAGGGACAATGAGCAGTTCTTC